Below, 27 T cell receptor beta chains from the same sample are listed, as sequenced in a study of cytomegalovirus exposure and HLA in healthy donors (dated by TCRdb to about 2017). Library preparation was by the immunoSEQ multiplex PCR assay. TCRdb limited this immuneACCESS table to in-frame rearrangements with V and J called. A share of clones is missing; checked studies link under half to unresolved V genes, and the rest is unexplained. The sample records around 150,000 clones, roughly nine tenths of which are singletons. The top ten hold 10% of the sample. Sequenced material: PBMCs. The origin of the receptors is a woman aged 18-29 years in good health and CMV-seropositive.

In this sample, this clone turned up once. The chain joins TRBV6-1 to TRBJ2-1, with unresolved D. Germline V gene lookup returns CDR1 MNHNS and CDR2 SASEGT. V lost 2 bases and J lost 8, with 7 bases in between. CDR3 length: 12 amino acids. CDR3 residues: CASSESGDEQFF. CDR3 bases: TGTGCCAGCAGTGAATCAGGCGATGAGCAGTTCTTC.

This clone was seen once. The V and J genes are TRBV7-9 and TRBJ2-6; TRBD1 aligns across 7 bases. CDR3 length equals 18 residues. The V gene's germline CDR1 is SEHNR and CDR2 FQNEAQ (reference sequence). V lost 1 base and J lost 3; bases outside the gene matches: 9. The CDR3 DNA follows: TGTGCCAGCAGCTTAGTGAGACAGGGTTTCTTTGGGGCCAACGTCCTGACTTTC. Residues: CASSLVRQGFFGANVLTF.

The chain links TRBV10-3 to TRBJ2-1, with 11 positions matching TRBD2. The V segment lost 6 bases and the J segment 8 bases; nucleotides outside the gene matches: 3. Germline V gives CDR1 ENHRY, CDR2 SYGVKD. The CDR3 has 13 residues. Here the CDR3 DNA reads TGTGCCATCAGACTAGCGGGAGATGATGAGCAGTTCTTC. It translates to CAIRLAGDDEQFF.

CDR3 sequence reads: CASSSGQLGTDTQYF. CDR3 bases: TGCGCCAGCAGCAGCGGACAGCTAGGCACAGATACGCAGTATTTT. This rearrangement joins TRBV5-1 to TRBJ2-3; maybe TRBD1 (6 bases). Trimming pared 4 bases from V and 1 base from J, leaving 13 bases between. CDR1 and CDR2 (germline): SGHRS, YFSETQ. CDR3 length: 15 residues.

CDR3 residues: CASSEREENYGYTF. In nucleotides, the CDR3 is TGTGCCAGCAGTGAAAGGGAGGAGAACTATGGCTACACCTTC. This chain uses TRBV2 with TRBJ1-2; no definite D call. Germline V gene lookup returns CDR1 SNHLY and CDR2 FYNNEI. Deletions cut 2 bases from V and 2 bases from J, with 9 bases between. This CDR3 region has 14 residues.

J is TRBJ2-5 and V is TRBV6-6; perhaps TRBD2 as D (7 bases). Trimming removed 5 bases from V and 4 bases from J, with 17 bases in between. CDR3 length: 15 amino acids. The V gene's germline CDR1 is MNHNY and CDR2 SVGAGI (reference sequence). DNA for the CDR3: TGTGCCAGCAGTGCGGCGGGGGCTTTGGGAGAGACCCAGTACTTC. Residues: CASSAAGALGETQYF.

This clone was counted between two and nine times. V gene TRBV4-1 combines with J gene TRBJ1-5, with 8 bases that match TRBD1. CDR3 length: 15 residues. Germline V gives CDR1 MGHRA, CDR2 YSYEKL. Trimming at V came to 4 bases and at J to 0 bases, leaving 2 bases not matched to a gene. The CDR3 region is CASSRGQGSNQPQHF. The CDR3 DNA follows: TGCGCCAGCAGCCGTGGACAGGGTAGCAATCAGCCCCAGCATTTT.

The CDR3 loop is CASSFRAGSADTQYF. CDR3 sequence (DNA): TGTGCCAGCAGCTTCCGGGCGGGGTCGGCAGATACGCAGTATTTT. The chain is built from TRBV14 and TRBJ2-3, with D possibly TRBD2 on 6 matching bases. The CDR3 runs 15 residues. Germline CDR1 SGHDN, CDR2 FVKESK. V dropped 5 bases and J dropped 4 bases, with 16 bases sitting between them.

The chain combines TRBV27 with TRBJ2-7; no clear D. This CDR3 contains 10 residues. CDR1 is MNHEY, CDR2 SMNVEV, per germline (reference sequence). The V gene lost 8 bases and the J gene lost 5 bases, with 7 bases spanning the gap. The CDR3 spells CASGLNEQYF. In DNA form, the CDR3 reads TGTGCCAGCGGGCTTAACGAGCAGTACTTC.

CDR3 in amino acids: CASSAGGASTYGYTF. The CDR3 DNA sequence: TGTGCCAGCAGCGCCGGGGGGGCCAGCACCTATGGCTACACCTTC. V gene TRBV7-8 combines with J gene TRBJ1-2; D is perhaps TRBD1 (6 bases). The CDR3 has 15 amino acids. Per germline, CDR1 SGHVS and CDR2 FQNEAQ. V was pared by 5 bases and J by 4 bases, with 17 bases between.

The chain combines TRBV13 with TRBJ2-7; tentatively, D is TRBD2 (6 bases). Germline CDR1 and CDR2: PRHDT and FYEKMQ (reference sequence). There are 14 residues in the CDR3. Trimming shortened V by 4 bases and J by 5 bases, and 15 bases separated the two germline ends. CDR3 nucleotide sequence: TGTGCCAGCAGCTCCCGCGGGGAGCACCACGAGCAGTACTTC. It yields the protein CASSSRGEHHEQYF.

The V call is TRBV5-6, the J call TRBJ2-1, with D perhaps matching TRBD1 (6 bases). Germline lookup yields CDR1 SGHDT and CDR2 YYEEEE. The CDR3 spans 12 residues. V was clipped by 4 bases and J by 7 bases, with 9 bases between them. The CDR3 sequence is CASSPDRNEQFF. CDR3 DNA sequence: TGTGCCAGCAGCCCGGACAGAAATGAGCAGTTCTTC.

The chain employs TRBV7-2 and TRBJ1-2; D is perhaps TRBD1 (5 bases). The ends were cut back, 5 bases at V and 4 bases at J, with 11 bases in the middle. Germline CDR1 SGHTA, CDR2 FQGNSA. The CDR3 is 13 amino acids. Written as DNA, the CDR3 is TGTGCCAGCAGCAGGGGCGGGGGCTATGGCTACACCTTC. This encodes CASSRGGGYGYTF.

The genes are TRBV10-1 and TRBJ2-1; TRBD1 matches at 8 bases. Germline-derived CDR1 and CDR2 are WNHNN and SYGVQD (reference sequence). J gave up 5 bases and V 6 bases, and 12 bases lay outside the gene matches. The CDR3 covers 16 residues. This CDR3 is CASSADGQGSNNEQFF. Written as DNA, the CDR3 is TGCGCCAGCAGCGCCGATGGACAGGGTAGCAACAATGAGCAGTTCTTC.

The gene calls are TRBV5-4 and TRBJ2-7; D perhaps matches TRBD1 (6 bases). V gave up 4 bases and J gave up 5 bases, with 13 bases separating them. CDR3 size: 13 residues. Germline lookup yields CDR1 SGHNT and CDR2 YYREEE (reference sequence). The CDR3 sequence is CASSPGPGDEQYF. In DNA, the CDR3 is TGTGCCAGCAGCCCCGGGCCAGGGGACGAGCAGTACTTC.

V and J are TRBV12-5 and TRBJ1-5; TRBD1 is a possible D gene (5 bases). The germline CDR1 and CDR2 sequences are LGHNT and FRNRAP. Trimming shortened V by 6 bases and J by 2 bases, and 17 bases separated the two germline ends. This CDR3 has 16 residues. CDR3 residues: CASGTSGGGGNQPQHF. DNA for the CDR3: TGTGCTAGTGGCACTTCCGGCGGGGGGGGCAATCAGCCCCAGCATTTT.

The chain is built from TRBV7-6 and TRBJ1-5, with TRBD1 matching 7 bases. V lost 0 bases and J lost 0; bases outside the gene matches: 8. Per the germline V gene, CDR1 is SGHVS and CDR2 is FNYEAQ. The CDR3 is 18 amino acids. The CDR3 loop is CASSLARGQGYSNQPQHF. The CDR3 DNA reads TGTGCCAGCAGCTTAGCGAGGGGGCAAGGGTATAGCAATCAGCCCCAGCATTTT.

This rearrangement joins TRBV30 to TRBJ2-7; TRBD1 aligns across 8 bases. In germline, CDR1 is GTSNPN, CDR2 SVGIG (reference sequence). The ends lost 5 bases at V and 5 bases at J; junction bases unmatched: 5. The CDR3 contains 12 residues. CDR3 region: CAWAGGGHEQYF. The CDR3 coding sequence is TGTGCCTGGGCAGGGGGCGGCCACGAGCAGTACTTC. Together with reference TRBV30 and TRBJ2-7, the CDR3 gives the full variable domain: SQTIHQWPATLVQPVGSPLSLECTVEGTSNPNLYWYRQAAGRGLQLLFYSVGIGQISSEVPQNLSASRPQDRQFILSSKKLLLSDSGFYLCAWAGGGHEQYFGPGTRLTVT.

This chain links TRBV2 with TRBJ2-3; the D gene is possibly TRBD2 (6 bases). Germline V gene data show CDR1 as SNHLY and CDR2 as FYNNEI. The CDR3 spans 16 residues. The V gene lost 3 bases and the J gene lost 2 bases, with 15 bases spanning the gap. The CDR3: CASSDPKRVNTDTQYF. The CDR3 bases are TGTGCCAGCAGTGACCCTAAGCGGGTAAACACAGATACGCAGTATTTT.

The rearrangement uses TRBV5-1 and TRBJ1-2, with no clear D. The germline CDR1 and CDR2 sequences are SGHRS and YFSETQ. The CDR3 is 13 amino acids. V was pared by 2 bases and J by 2 bases, with 7 bases between. The CDR3 DNA reads TGCGCCAGCAGCTTCGACAACAACTATGGCTACACCTTC. Translating gives CASSFDNNYGYTF.

The V gene is TRBV25-1, the J gene TRBJ2-7; D possibly corresponds to TRBD2 (6 bases). Germline assignment: CDR1 MGHDK and CDR2 SYGVNS. Trimming shortened V by 5 bases and J by 0 bases, and 8 bases separated the two germline ends. This CDR3 region has 13 residues. CDR3 DNA: TGTGCCAGCAGTCTGGGACTCTCCTACGAGCAGTACTTC. This encodes CASSLGLSYEQYF.

The genes are TRBV30 and TRBJ1-5, with D possibly matching TRBD1 (5 bases). V was clipped by 7 bases and J by 6 bases, with 16 bases between them. Germline CDR1 and CDR2: GTSNPN and SVGIG (reference sequence). The CDR3 spans 13 residues. The CDR3 DNA is TGTGCCTCATCAGCGGGGGAGGGTCAGCCCCAGCATTTT. Translation gives CASSAGEGQPQHF.

Regarding this clone: One junction end disagrees with the germline gene, perhaps due to a read error. The chain is built from TRBV4-1 and TRBJ1-5, with D possibly TRBD1 on 6 matching bases. Germline V gene sequence: CDR1 MGHRA, CDR2 YSYEKL. The CDR3 sequence is 15 residues long. CDR3: CASSQGGVGNQPQHF. For the CDR3, the DNA is TGCGCCAGCAGTCAAGGGGGGGTTGGCAATCAGCCCCAGCATTTT.

The rearrangement joins TRBV7-9 to TRBJ2-1; D gene uncertain. Germline CDR1 is SEHNR and CDR2 is FQNEAQ (reference sequence). Trimming shortened V by 5 bases and J by 7 bases, and 12 bases separated the two germline ends. The CDR3 has 13 residues. CDR3 nucleotides: TGTGCCAGCAGCCCCCTGAGCAGGAATGAGCAGTTCTTC. Its translation: CASSPLSRNEQFF.

This clone came up once. The chain employs TRBV30 and TRBJ1-4; no definite D call. From germline, CDR1 is GTSNPN and CDR2 SVGIG (reference sequence). The CDR3 totals 10 residues. V dropped 5 bases and J dropped 5 bases, with 3 bases sitting between them. CDR3 coding DNA: TGTGCCTGGTTAAATGAAAAACTGTTTTTT. Encoded protein: CAWLNEKLFF.

This chain joins TRBV7-9 and TRBJ2-7, with a tentative D call TRBD1 (6 bases). CDR1 is SEHNR and CDR2 is FQNEAQ in the germline V gene (reference sequence). There are 12 residues in the CDR3. Trimming took 5 bases from V and 3 from J, leaving 8 bases between them. The CDR3 spells CASSQTGYEQYF. The DNA for the CDR3 is TGTGCCAGCAGCCAGACAGGCTACGAGCAGTACTTC.

The rearrangement links TRBV4-1 to TRBJ2-1; the match to TRBD2 covers 9 bases. This CDR3 comprises 17 residues. Trimming removed 1 base from V and 6 bases from J; junction bases left unmatched: 10. Germline CDR1 and CDR2: MGHRA and YSYEKL. The CDR3 nucleotides are TGCGCCAGCAGCCAAGGGGTCGCGGGAGGGAAGGGCAATGAGCAGTTCTTC. Translating it yields CASSQGVAGGKGNEQFF.